The entry that follows covers one TCR beta chain sequence. Using immunoSEQ multiplex PCR, the repertoire was profiled, and TCRdb retains in-frame clones only, with some absent. The top ten hold roughly 4.2% of the sample, which has about 2,800 clones, approximately 90% seen once. The sample is drawn from a study of tumor T cells in aggressive B-cell lymphoma. Looked up from germline, CDR1 is MDHEN and CDR2 is SYDVKM. This CDR3 comprises 16 residues. V dropped 1 base and J dropped 2 bases, with 13 bases sitting between them. This chain joins TRBV28 and TRBJ2-3; the D gene is possibly TRBD2 (5 bases). The sequenced sample consisted of tumor tissue. This clonotype originated in an adult with diffuse large B cell lymphoma. Here the CDR3 DNA reads TGTGCCAGCAGTTTATCGCCCGGGGTCGACACAGATACGCAGTATTTT. Protein product: CASSLSPGVDTDTQYF.